This T cell receptor (beta chain) was sequenced in a study of lymphopenia after photon versus proton radiotherapy. The V end was cut by 0 bases, the J end by 4 bases, with 10 bases between. Germline CDR1 reads SGHRS; CDR2 reads YFSETQ. The CDR3 spans 14 residues. The count of this clone is one. What it recognizes is unknown. Clones were sequenced by immunoSEQ multiplex PCR, and TCRdb holds only the in-frame ones, with some missing. The sample includes over 9,500 clones, less than 90% of them seen just once. Points from the study as a whole: Post-nadir TCR diversity decline inversely tracked overall survival among those who died. After lymphocyte nadir, photon-treated repertoires showed oligoclonal expansion, especially CD8+ Temra. Only patients who died were analyzed for survival; proton advantage is unproven.

The specimen comprised peripheral blood, sampled from a patient treated with photon-based radiotherapy. This receptor was identified in a man in his fifties or sixties with pancreatic cancer. The chain joins TRBV5-1 to TRBJ1-2; D not certain. Here the CDR3 reads CASSLDQPPYGYTF. The DNA of the CDR3 is TGCGCCAGCAGCTTGGACCAGCCCCCCTATGGCTACACCTTC. The whole variable domain, remainder taken from reference TRBV5-1 and TRBJ1-2, is KAGVTQTPRYLIKTRGQQVTLSCSPISGHRSVSWYQQTPGQGLQFLFEYFSETQRNKGNFPGRFSGRQFSNSRSEMNVSTLELGDSALYLCASSLDQPPYGYTFGSGTRLTVV.